Sequencing of this T cell receptor beta chain was carried out in a study of vaccination and CD4 T cells after COVID-19. Study information: Four females and six males made up the convalescents, with two Hispanic. A median of 101 days (range 35 to 161) separated diagnosis from post-COVID sampling. Overlapping spike pools from SARS-CoV-2 and HCoV-NL63, HCoV-OC43 and HCoV-229E served as culture stimuli. Study-level points and caveats: Median SARS-CoV-2-reactive clonotype numbers went from roughly 22 to 38; this increase was not significant.

Trimming removed 3 bases at V and 8 bases at J, with 13 bases between. The CDR3 is made up of 13 amino acids. Treatment denoted: roughly 10-day PBMC culture with coronavirus spike peptide pools or control peptides (ViraFEST assay). As concerns this clonotype: Its cognate antigen is unknown.

With the Oncomine TCR Beta short-read assay, DNA from cultured CD4+ T cells was sequenced. TCRdb passed the PCR reads through MiXCR, listing each CDR3 protein once. Of around 20,000 distinct CDR3 sequences listed, 43% are singletons. This TCR was recovered from a human donor who had recovered from COVID-19. The chain employs TRBV12-3 or TRBV12-4 and TRBJ1-2; tentative D call: TRBD1 (6 bases). Sequencing was performed on CD4+ T cells from blood, cultured in vitro, taken after SARS-CoV-2 vaccination. The CDR3 DNA sequence: TGTGCCAGCAGTTTGACGGGACAAGAGGGCTACACCTTC. This gives the protein CASSLTGQEGYTF.